These T cell receptor beta chains were read from a single sample in a study of cytomegalovirus exposure and HLA in healthy donors. Clones were sequenced by immunoSEQ multiplex PCR, and TCRdb holds only the in-frame ones, with some missing. The sample carries some 170,000 clones, 75% to 90% recorded once. The sequencing sample was made of PBMCs. The receptors here all came from a man aged 50-59 years in good health and CMV-seropositive. The CDR3 runs from the conserved cysteine through the conserved F or W. The order of the fields is CDR3 DNA, CDR3 protein, D gene, clone size, V gene, J gene. The D gene is left open where the match is weak. Clone size, where shown, is once, few, many, or a class for clones that have expanded.

TGTGCCAGCAGCCCTAGGGGGAACACTGAAGCTTTCTTT,CASSPRGNTEAFF,-,-,TRBV14,TRBJ1-1
TGTGCCAGCAGCTTGTACAGCAATGAGCAGTTCTTC,CASSLYSNEQFF,-,-,TRBV11-3,TRBJ2-1
TGTGCCAGCAGCCTTAACACCTGGACAGGGGGCACCTACGAGCAGTACTTC,CASSLNTWTGGTYEQYF,TRBD1,-,TRBV28,TRBJ2-7
TGTGCCAGCAGATCTACAGGGGTTTCGTATCAGCCCCAGCATTTT,CASRSTGVSYQPQHF,TRBD1,-,TRBV6-6,TRBJ1-5
TGTGCCAGACCTCCCAGGGGGACACCCCCGGGTCCGAATCAGCCCCAGCATTTT,CARPPRGTPPGPNQPQHF,TRBD1,once,TRBV28,TRBJ1-5
TGTGCCAGCAGCGTAGGACTACAGCAGAACACCGGGGAGCTGTTTTTT,CASSVGLQQNTGELFF,-,few,TRBV9,TRBJ2-2
TGTGCCAGCAGTGAACCCGGGACAACAAGGGAGTTCTTC,CASSEPGTTREFF,-,-,TRBV25-1,TRBJ2-1
TGCGCCAGCAGCCAAGAGATCGGGGGGGCCCACGAGCAGTACTTC,CASSQEIGGAHEQYF,TRBD2,-,TRBV4-3,TRBJ2-7
TGTGCCAGTAGCGACAGGCCTCAATCAATCCAGCATTTT,CASSDRPQSIQHF,-,-,TRBV19,TRBJ1-5
TGTGCCAGCAGCCCGAGGGGGACCTACGAGCAGTACTTC,CASSPRGTYEQYF,-,-,TRBV7-3,TRBJ2-7
TGCGCCAGCAGCTTGGCCCAGGGGACCGGGACTACCTACGAGCAGTACTTC,CASSLAQGTGTTYEQYF,-,-,TRBV5-1,TRBJ2-7
TGTGCTAGCGGGCCGACATCGGCGGCGGGAGGGCCCTCGAAGACCCAGTACTTC,CASGPTSAAGGPSKTQYF,TRBD2,once,TRBV7-7,TRBJ2-5
TGCGCCAGCAGCTTGAGGGTGGCTAGCGGGGGAAATGAGCAGTTCTTC,CASSLRVASGGNEQFF,TRBD2,-,TRBV5-1,TRBJ2-1
TGCGCCAGCAGCGTGATGACAGGGGGCAATAATTCACCCCTCCACTTT,CASSVMTGGNNSPLHF,TRBD1,-,TRBV5-1,TRBJ1-6
TGTGCCAGCAGTTTAGGGACAGGGGGAAGGGTCTATGGCTACACCTTC,CASSLGTGGRVYGYTF,TRBD1,-,TRBV28,TRBJ1-2
TGCGCCAGCAGCTTGGCCGGGACAGGGCTTGGGTTCTCCTACAATGAGCAGTTCTTC,CASSLAGTGLGFSYNEQFF,TRBD1,-,TRBV5-1,TRBJ2-1
TGCGCCAGCAGCTTGAGGACAGGGGTAGTAACTGAAGCTTTCTTT,CASSLRTGVVTEAFF,TRBD1,few,TRBV5-1,TRBJ1-1
TGCGCCAGCAGCCCCTCCCCCCGGGATGAGCAGTTCTTC,CASSPSPRDEQFF,-,-,TRBV4-1,TRBJ2-1
TGTGCCTGCAAGTTGTCGCCGGGGGTCGACGAGCAGTACTTC,CACKLSPGVDEQYF,-,-,TRBV5-8,TRBJ2-7
TGTGCCAGTAGTATAGGCCTGGGACTACCTAGCACAGATACGCAGTATTTT,CASSIGLGLPSTDTQYF,TRBD2,-,TRBV19,TRBJ2-3
TGTGCCAGCAGCCTATGGACAGGGGAATACAATGAGCAGTTCTTC,CASSLWTGEYNEQFF,TRBD1,few,TRBV13,TRBJ2-1
TGTGCCAGCAGCTTGGGTTCCAGCGGAGAGACCCAGTACTTC,CASSLGSSGETQYF,-,-,TRBV5-6,TRBJ2-5
TGCGCCAGCAGCCTACGTCTGGTCACCGGGGAGCTGTTTTTT,CASSLRLVTGELFF,-,-,TRBV5-1,TRBJ2-2
TGTGCCTGGAGTGTAAGGGCTAGCGGGGGGGCTAGGCAGTTCTTC,CAWSVRASGGARQFF,TRBD2,-,TRBV30,TRBJ2-1
TGTGCCAGCAGCTCCATAAAAGCGGGAGGCTACGAGCAGTACTTC,CASSSIKAGGYEQYF,TRBD2,once,TRBV5-6,TRBJ2-7
TGTGCCAGTAGTCCAAGGCTAGCGGGGGGGACCTACGAGCAGTACTTC,CASSPRLAGGTYEQYF,TRBD2,-,TRBV19,TRBJ2-7
TGTGCCAGCAGCCAGGGAGGAAATCAGCCCCAGCATTTT,CASSQGGNQPQHF,-,-,TRBV11-2,TRBJ1-5
TGTGCCAGCAGTTTCGAAGTGCAGAAGACCCAGTACTTC,CASSFEVQKTQYF,-,-,TRBV28,TRBJ2-5
TGCGCCAGCAGCTTGACCGGGACAGGGGGCTATGAGCAGTTCTTC,CASSLTGTGGYEQFF,TRBD1,-,TRBV5-1,TRBJ2-1
TGCAGCGTTGGTTTCTATTCTAATGAAAAACTGTTTTTT,CSVGFYSNEKLFF,-,-,TRBV29-1,TRBJ1-4
TGTACCAGCAGAGTATTTGGGAGGAGCTCCTATAATTCACCCCTCCACTTT,CTSRVFGRSSYNSPLHF,-,-,TRBV28,TRBJ1-6